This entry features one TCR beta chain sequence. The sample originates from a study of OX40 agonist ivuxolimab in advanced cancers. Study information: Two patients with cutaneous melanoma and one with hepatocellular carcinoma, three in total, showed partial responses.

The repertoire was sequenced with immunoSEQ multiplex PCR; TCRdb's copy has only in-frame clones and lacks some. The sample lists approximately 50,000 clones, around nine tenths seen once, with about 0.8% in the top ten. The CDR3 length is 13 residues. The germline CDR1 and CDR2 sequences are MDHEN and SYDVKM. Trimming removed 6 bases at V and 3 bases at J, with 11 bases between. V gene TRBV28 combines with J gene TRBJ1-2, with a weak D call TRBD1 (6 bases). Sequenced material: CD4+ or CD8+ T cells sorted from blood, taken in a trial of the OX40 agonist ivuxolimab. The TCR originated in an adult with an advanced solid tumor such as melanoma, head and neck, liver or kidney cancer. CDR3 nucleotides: TGTGCCAGCAGGGAGGGGGGAGACTATGGCTACACCTTC. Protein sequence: CASREGGDYGYTF.